This T cell receptor beta chain was observed in a study of vaccination effects on CD4 cells after COVID-19 (dated by TCRdb to 2022 to 2024). Background for the entire study: Each participant received two doses of an mRNA SARS-CoV-2 vaccine, either BNT162b2 or mRNA-1273. SARS-CoV-2 spike-specific CD4+ TCR repertoires were compared before and after mRNA vaccination in COVID-19 convalescent patients and in infection-naive vaccine recipients. The full study included over 8 COVID-19 convalescent patients and a few SARS-CoV-2-naive healthy vaccine recipients. Cultures from other donors in the study were sequenced with the Oncomine TCR Beta short-read assay on an Illumina iSeq 100. Findings and caveats that apply to the study as a whole: The study was limited by a small number of convalescent patients, and early post-infection timepoints were lacking. Both infection-induced and vaccine-induced clones contracted markedly at late post-vaccination timepoints, which is consistent with waning T cell responses. Among healthy vaccine recipients, nearly all vaccine-induced clones were SARS-CoV-2 mono-reactive, and just 1 of 255 was cross-reactive with common cold coronaviruses.

The cysteine opens and the phenylalanine closes a CDR3 of 15 amino acids. Here the CDR3 DNA is all that survives: 45 bases in frame from base 1. Based on the germline V gene, the CDR1 and CDR2 sequences are SNHLY and FYNNEI. V lost 6 bases and J lost 0 bases; the stretch between them is 12 bases long. In the ViraFEST assay, PBMC were stimulated with viral peptide pools, and TCR sequencing was then used to find antigen-specific CD4+ T cell clonotypes based on their expansion. After around ten days of culture, CD4+ T cells were isolated with the EasySep CD4+ T cell isolation kit. The absence of prior SARS-CoV-2 infection in healthy vaccine recipients was confirmed by negative nucleocapsid antibodies before and after vaccination. Each well held over 1.5 million PBMC cultured in IMDM containing roughly 5% human AB serum, 8.5 to 10 IU/ml IL-2 and gentamicin, along with around 9.1 ug/ml peptides. Half of the culture medium was replaced with fresh IL-2-containing medium on days 3 and 7. Unless noted otherwise, every peptide stimulation condition was grown in triplicate wells. Using Ficoll-Paque Plus gradient centrifugation, PBMC were separated from whole blood and then either used fresh or cryopreserved at -140C. The spike proteins of SARS-CoV-2 and of the common cold coronaviruses HCoV-NL63, HCoV-OC43 and HCoV-229E were spanned by overlapping peptide pools. Genomic DNA was extracted from cultured CD4+ T cells with the QIAamp micro DNA kit.

Regarding this clone: The antigen it recognizes is unknown. Base qualities are not recorded, but no much larger clone differs from it by a single base.

The library was built by means of the immunoSEQ multiplex PCR assay. DNA from the cultured, isolated CD4+ T cells was subjected to TCR beta CDR3 sequencing. For the original study's pipeline: The analysis removed non-productive TCR sequences, trimmed reads to the CDR3 region, and retained only CDR3s that were 7 or more amino acids long. Antigen-specific clonotypes were identified with the MANAFEST web app by comparing expansion in peptide wells against reference cultures. To count as positive, a clone had to show expansion at FDR<0.05 compared with the reference and with all other wells, an odds ratio above 5, and a frequency above 0.1% in two replicate wells. A clonotype was called cross-reactive if it was significantly expanded both in SARS-CoV-2 spike wells and in at least one common cold coronavirus spike condition. CDR3 similarity was assessed by Levenshtein distance with the stringdist R package, and unrooted trees were built with ape in R 3.6.1. The clones in this table, taken by TCRdb from immuneACCESS, are in-frame only. Not every clone is retained; where verified, under half of the shortfall comes from an unresolved V gene, and the cause of the rest is unknown. That table is the source of V, J and clone size, and D and trimming were worked out from the DNA. This sample gives about 54,000 clones in total; around 86% of them show up just once. The ten largest account for 2% to 3% of the sample.

Sequenced material: CD4+ T cells from PBMCs cultured with HCoV-229E spike peptides, taken before COVID-19 vaccination. According to the study, the label for this sample's cell subset or site signals: HCoV-229E spike overlapping peptide pool stimulation. This chain joins TRBV2 to TRBJ2-4; the D segment could be TRBD1, given 6 matching bases. The TCR comes from a human donor who received a COVID-19 vaccine. The DNA sequence follows: TGTGCCAGCAGATCAGGGGACCTAGCCAAAAACATTCAGTACTTC. This sequence encodes CASRSGDLAKNIQYF.